The 22 T cell receptor beta chains below come from one sample, sequenced in a study of radiotherapy plus CTLA-4 blockade in lung cancer. Some clones are missing from TCRdb's copy, which holds only in-frame ones; the method was immunoSEQ multiplex PCR. The table includes 65,000 to 90,000 clones, roughly 84% detected once. Material: peripheral blood, obtained from a patient treated with radiotherapy plus ipilimumab. The source is a human donor with non-small cell lung cancer that progressed on radiotherapy plus ipilimumab.

This chain connects TRBV5-1 to TRBJ2-3; TRBD1 might be the D (5 bases). The V gene lost 6 bases and the J gene lost 7 bases, with 9 bases spanning the gap. Per germline, CDR1 SGHRS and CDR2 YFSETQ. CDR3 length equals 11 residues. In DNA form, the CDR3 reads TGCGCCAGCACTCTGGGGCATACGCAGTATTTT. Translated, it gives CASTLGHTQYF.

The chain joins TRBV19 to TRBJ2-7; 8 bases match TRBD1. Germline assignment: CDR1 LNHDA and CDR2 SQIVND (reference sequence). J lost 2 bases, V lost 6 bases, and 9 bases had no gene match. This CDR3 has 15 amino acids. CDR3 sequence reads: CASSVSGTGAYEQYF. CDR3 in DNA: TGTGCCAGTAGCGTGTCCGGGACAGGTGCCTACGAGCAGTACTTC.

V and J are TRBV7-9 and TRBJ2-2; D not certain. V dropped 4 bases and J dropped 6 bases, with 15 bases sitting between them. The CDR3 is 15 residues long. From germline, CDR1 is SEHNR and CDR2 FQNEAQ (reference sequence). The CDR3 coding sequence is TGTGCCAGCAGCTCCGACAAGGATCTACCCGGGGAGCTGTTTTTT. Its translation: CASSSDKDLPGELFF.

The chain couples TRBV7-8 to TRBJ1-5, with a tentative D call TRBD1 (6 bases). This CDR3 comprises 15 residues. Per germline, CDR1 SGHVS and CDR2 FQNEAQ. V lost 5 bases and J lost 0, with 11 bases in between. CDR3 sequence reads: CASSAGTTSNQPQHF. The CDR3 DNA reads as TGTGCCAGCAGCGCCGGGACAACTAGCAATCAGCCCCAGCATTTT.

The chain couples TRBV6-1 to TRBJ2-2; possibly TRBD2 for D (5 bases). V was trimmed by 3 bases and J by 4 bases, leaving 9 bases between them. The CDR3 loop spans 14 amino acids. The germline CDR1 and CDR2 sequences are MNHNS and SASEGT. DNA for the CDR3: TGTGCCAGCAGTGAGGTACGGGGCACCGGGGAGCTGTTTTTT. Translating gives CASSEVRGTGELFF.

Only one count was recorded for this clone. The V call is TRBV6-1, the J call TRBJ2-1, with 10 bases fitting TRBD2. Trimming cost V 6 bases and J 7 bases; bases outside gene matches: 9. CDR3 size: 15 residues. Germline V gene lookup returns CDR1 MNHNS and CDR2 SASEGT. CDR3 region: CASRASGSLGNEQFF. DNA for the CDR3: TGTGCCAGCAGGGCTAGCGGGAGCCTTGGGAATGAGCAGTTCTTC.

The genes are TRBV10-2 and TRBJ2-7; no reliable D call. There are 14 residues in the CDR3. From germline, CDR1 is WSHSY and CDR2 SAAADI. Trimming removed 6 bases at V and 3 bases at J, with 15 bases between. Written as DNA, the CDR3 is TGCGCCAGCAGAGCCGACGGAAAACTCTACGAGCAGTACGTC. Translated: CASRADGKLYEQYV.

The rearrangement joins TRBV19 to TRBJ1-1; 8 bases align to TRBD1. CDR1 is LNHDA, CDR2 SQIVND, per germline (reference sequence). The CDR3 has 14 amino acids. V lost 4 bases to trimming and J lost 5 bases; unmatched junction nucleotides: 6. Written as DNA, the CDR3 is TGTGCCAGTAGTACTACAGGGGGAATAACTGAAGCTTTCTTT. Amino acid sequence: CASSTTGGITEAFF.

This clone showed up just once. J is TRBJ2-1 and V is TRBV28; D is possibly TRBD1 or TRBD2 (5 bases each). The germline CDR1 and CDR2 sequences are MDHEN and SYDVKM. V was trimmed by 6 bases and J by 2 bases, leaving 17 bases between them. The CDR3 totals 16 residues. This chain's CDR3 is CASSQPGRATYNEQFF. In nucleotides, the CDR3 is TGTGCCAGCAGCCAACCGGGGCGAGCTACCTACAATGAGCAGTTCTTC.

This clone has just a few counts. The rearrangement uses TRBV5-1 and TRBJ2-7; TRBD1 matches at 9 bases. This CDR3 contains 14 residues. CDR1 and CDR2 from the germline V gene are SGHRS and YFSETQ. The V segment lost 4 bases and the J segment 3 bases; nucleotides outside the gene matches: 5. The CDR3 sequence: CASSQTGQGYEQYF. DNA of the CDR3: TGCGCCAGCAGCCAGACGGGACAGGGCTACGAGCAGTACTTC. Combining the CDR3 with reference TRBV5-1 and TRBJ2-7 gives the whole variable domain KAGVTQTPRYLIKTRGQQVTLSCSPISGHRSVSWYQQTPGQGLQFLFEYFSETQRNKGNFPGRFSGRQFSNSRSEMNVSTLELGDSALYLCASSQTGQGYEQYFGPGTRLTVT.

V is TRBV5-1 and J is TRBJ2-7, with D possibly matching TRBD1 (6 bases). This CDR3 is built from 12 residues. V was clipped by 4 bases and J by 3 bases, with 8 bases between them. Looked up from germline, CDR1 is SGHRS and CDR2 is YFSETQ. CDR3 amino acids: CASSVQGYEQYF. CDR3 DNA: TGCGCCAGCAGCGTACAGGGCTACGAGCAGTACTTC.

This rearrangement joins TRBV7-9 to TRBJ2-7, with D perhaps matching TRBD1 (5 bases). The CDR3 runs to 13 residues. CDR1 is SEHNR and CDR2 is FQNEAQ in the germline V gene (reference sequence). V was shortened by 5 bases and J by 3 bases, with 11 bases between the two germline ends. CDR3 sequence (DNA): TGTGCCAGCAGCCCATCGACAGTCTACGAGCAGTACTTC. Protein: CASSPSTVYEQYF.

CDR3 DNA: TGTGCCAGCAGCTTGAGATTCCAAGAGACCCAGTACTTC. Residues: CASSLRFQETQYF. V gene TRBV7-6 combines with J gene TRBJ2-5; D unclear. Germline V gene data show CDR1 as SGHVS and CDR2 as FNYEAQ. This CDR3 comprises 13 residues. V lost 3 bases, J lost 1 base, and 6 bases lay in between.

The rearrangement joins TRBV6-1 to TRBJ2-7, with D uncertain. The CDR3 sequence is 14 residues long. Germline assignment: CDR1 MNHNS and CDR2 SASEGT. V gave up 3 bases and J gave up 4 bases, with 13 bases separating them. CDR3 bases: TGTGCCAGCAGTGAGTTTAGGTTCGGATACGAGCAGTACTTC. This codes for CASSEFRFGYEQYF.

This clone appeared once. This rearrangement joins TRBV7-9 to TRBJ2-3; D is unresolved. The CDR3 is 15 amino acids. The germline V gene encodes CDR1 SEHNR and CDR2 FQNEAQ (reference sequence). The V end lost 5 bases, the J end lost 3 bases, and 15 bases lay between the germline ends. The CDR3 region has the DNA TGTGCCAGCAGCGGTGGCGTTTGGGAAACAGATACGCAGTATTTT. It encodes CASSGGVWETDTQYF.

This chain links TRBV6-5 with TRBJ1-4; D unclear. Trimming stripped 6 bases from V and 5 bases from J, with 16 bases between. Germline assignment: CDR1 MNHEY and CDR2 SVGAGI. The CDR3 has 15 amino acids. CDR3 DNA sequence: TGTGCCAGCAGGATAAGTGGAGTACAAAATGAAAAACTGTTTTTT. This sequence encodes CASRISGVQNEKLFF.

The chain couples TRBV29-1 to TRBJ2-1; possibly TRBD2 for D (5 bases). V lost 0 bases, J lost 0 bases, and 21 bases lay in between. The length of the CDR3 is 19 residues. Germline CDR1 reads SQVTM; CDR2 reads ANQGSEA. The CDR3 nucleotides are TGCAGCGTTGAAGATTGGACGGGCGGAGGCAATAGCTCCTACAATGAGCAGTTCTTC. Residues: CSVEDWTGGGNSSYNEQFF.

The chain employs TRBV29-1 and TRBJ2-3; D possibly corresponds to TRBD1 (5 bases). CDR1 and CDR2 (germline): SQVTM, ANQGSEA. The CDR3 is 12 amino acids. Between the trimmed V and J ends, which lost 5 bases and 7 bases, there was a span of 13 bases. Here the CDR3 DNA reads TGCAGCGTTAATAGGGGTCAATATACGCAGTATTTT. As protein: CSVNRGQYTQYF.

CDR3 in DNA: TGCGCCAGCAGCTCCGAGCGGGGCTCCTACAATGAGCAGTTCTTC. It translates to CASSSERGSYNEQFF. The rearrangement joins TRBV4-1 to TRBJ2-1; TRBD2 aligns across 7 bases. The CDR3 is 15 amino acids. Losses at the gene ends were 5 bases for V and 0 bases for J; bases not matched to a gene: 4. CDR1 MGHRA and CDR2 YSYEKL come from the germline V gene.

CDR3 amino acids: CASSIRGEKLFF. CDR3 DNA: TGTGCCAGTAGTATCCGGGGTGAAAAACTGTTTTTT. The chain carries TRBV19 and TRBJ1-4, with D unresolved. This CDR3 has 12 amino acids. Germline loops: CDR1 LNHDA, CDR2 SQIVND (reference sequence). V shed 3 bases and J shed 7 bases, with 6 bases lying between them. Supplemented by reference TRBV19 and TRBJ1-4, the full variable domain reads DGGITQSPKYLFRKEGQNVTLSCEQNLNHDAMYWYRQDPGQGLRLIYYSQIVNDFQKGDIAEGYSVSREKKESFPLTVTSAQKNPTAFYLCASSIRGEKLFFGSGTQLSVL.

The J gene is TRBJ1-1, the V gene TRBV30; TRBD1 matches at 8 bases. With V trimmed by 2 bases and J by 1 base, 9 bases remained unmatched. Per the germline V gene, CDR1 is GTSNPN and CDR2 is SVGIG (reference sequence). The CDR3 loop spans 16 amino acids. The CDR3 region is CAWSTLTGATNTEAFF. CDR3 coding DNA: TGTGCCTGGAGTACCCTGACAGGGGCTACGAACACTGAAGCTTTCTTT.

The chain links TRBV19 to TRBJ2-1, with TRBD2 matching 8 bases. Unmatched junction bases numbered 11, after V lost 4 bases and J lost 9 bases. CDR3 length: 15 residues. The germline CDR1 and CDR2 sequences are LNHDA and SQIVND (reference sequence). CDR3 sequence reads: CASSTLAGLVGEQFF. The CDR3 region has the DNA TGTGCCAGTAGTACTTTAGCGGGATTGGTCGGTGAGCAGTTCTTC.